These 27 T cell receptor beta chains originate from one sample sequenced in a study of T cell repertoires in cytomegalovirus infection. Their antigens remain unidentified. TCRdb passed the reads through MiXCR, listing each CDR3 protein once. The sample has 550,000 to 700,000 distinct CDR3 sequences, approximately 40% seen once; the top ten hold roughly 50%. Sample: cultured PBMCs, taken from culture after CMV antigen stimulation. The receptors stem from a human donor in good health (CMV status not recorded). Some clones in this sample may be carry-over from other donors' samples.

The chain has TRBV29-1 and TRBJ2-2; D perhaps matches TRBD1 (5 bases). V dropped 6 bases and J dropped 2 bases, with 13 bases sitting between them. The CDR3 loop spans 14 amino acids. In germline, CDR1 is SQVTM, CDR2 ANQGSEA. The CDR3 loop reads CSVGNWTNTGELFF. In nucleotides, the CDR3 is TGCAGCGTGGGGAATTGGACAAACACCGGGGAGCTGTTTTTT.

This clonotype was observed a few times. The gene calls are TRBV4-2 and TRBJ1-2; no definite D call. Germline lookup yields CDR1 LGHNA and CDR2 YNFKEQ. The CDR3 covers 15 residues. Trimming removed 0 bases from V and 4 bases from J, with 12 bases in between. The CDR3 protein is CASSQDDLSRYGYTF. CDR3 coding DNA: TGTGCCAGCAGCCAAGATGACCTATCGCGCTATGGCTACACCTTC.

The chain joins TRBV18 to TRBJ2-1; D gene uncertain. The V gene's germline CDR1 is KGHSH and CDR2 LQKENI. V lost 4 bases, J lost 6 bases, and 10 bases lay in between. This CDR3 is built from 13 residues. CDR3 residues: CASSQGLGNEQFF. CDR3 in DNA: TGTGCCAGCTCACAGGGTTTAGGCAATGAGCAGTTCTTC. Full variable domain (missing parts from reference TRBV18 and TRBJ2-1): NAGVMQNPRHLVRRRGQEARLRCSPMKGHSHVYWYRQLPEEGLKFMVYLQKENIIDESGMPKERFSAEFPKEGPSILRIQQVVRGDSAAYFCASSQGLGNEQFFGPGTRLTVL.

V is TRBV5-1 and J is TRBJ1-3; no firm D call. The V and J ends lost 0 bases and 0 bases respectively, with 13 bases between them. This CDR3 is built from 17 residues. Per the germline V gene, CDR1 is SGHRS and CDR2 is YFSETQ. CDR3 DNA: TGCGCCAGCAGCTTGGCCCCCGTACGGAGCTCTGGAAACACCATATATTTT. Its protein is CASSLAPVRSSGNTIYF.

V is TRBV9 and J is TRBJ2-1, with a tentative D call TRBD1 (5 bases). The ends were cut back, 3 bases at V and 4 bases at J, with 17 bases in the middle. The CDR3 length is 16 residues. The germline V gene has CDR1 SGDLS and CDR2 YYNGEE. The CDR3 DNA is TGTGCCAGCAGCGCCCAGGCAGGGCAGACATACAATGAGCAGTTCTTC. Its protein is CASSAQAGQTYNEQFF.

Of note for this clonotype: One end of the junction does not line up with germline, which may come from a read error. The chain uses TRBV6-6 and TRBJ2-1, with 10 positions matching TRBD2. CDR1 is MNHNY and CDR2 is SVGAGI in the germline V gene (reference sequence). This CDR3 is built from 15 residues. The CDR3 region is CVSSYWASGSIEQFF. In DNA form, the CDR3 reads TGTGTCAGCAGTTACTGGGCTAGCGGGAGTATTGAGCAGTTCTTC.

The V and J genes are TRBV18 and TRBJ1-1, with D hard to call. Trimming took 3 bases from V and 1 from J, leaving 9 bases between them. The CDR3 totals 14 residues. The V gene's germline CDR1 is KGHSH and CDR2 LQKENI. CDR3 sequence: CASSPRRENTEAFF. DNA of the CDR3: TGTGCCAGCTCACCGCGCAGAGAGAACACTGAAGCTTTCTTT. Supplemented by reference TRBV18 and TRBJ1-1, the full variable domain reads NAGVMQNPRHLVRRRGQEARLRCSPMKGHSHVYWYRQLPEEGLKFMVYLQKENIIDESGMPKERFSAEFPKEGPSILRIQQVVRGDSAAYFCASSPRRENTEAFFGQGTRLTVV.

The rearrangement joins TRBV7-2 to TRBJ2-7, with D possibly called TRBD1 or TRBD2 (5 bases each). Trimming removed 3 bases at V and 3 bases at J, with 15 bases between. Germline V CDR1 and CDR2: SGHTA, FQGNSA. The CDR3 spans 15 residues. The CDR3 DNA reads TGTGCCAGCAGCTTCGTCGGGACGCAAGTCTACGAGCAGTACTTC. Its translation is CASSFVGTQVYEQYF.

This clonotype has just a few counts. The chain joins TRBV5-4 to TRBJ2-1; 8 bases agree with TRBD2. The CDR3 length is 16 residues. With 4 bases clipped from V and 4 bases from J, the junction kept 10 bases outside the gene matches. The germline gives CDR1 SGHNT, CDR2 YYREEE (reference sequence). CDR3 bases: TGTGCCAGCAGCACCTCACTAGCGGCGTTATACAATGAGCAGTTCTTC. Amino acids: CASSTSLAALYNEQFF. Filled out from reference TRBV5-4 and TRBJ2-1, the complete variable domain reads ETGVTQSPTHLIKTRGQQVTLRCSSQSGHNTVSWYQQALGQGPQFIFQYYREEENGRGNFPPRFSGLQFPNYSSELNVNALELDDSALYLCASSTSLAALYNEQFFGPGTRLTVL.

The chain has TRBV28 and TRBJ1-3; D is unclear. This CDR3 spans 15 amino acids. V was pared by 3 bases and J by 2 bases, with 11 bases between. The germline V gene encodes CDR1 MDHEN and CDR2 SYDVKM. The CDR3 spells CASSFPSETGNTIYF. DNA for the CDR3: TGTGCCAGCAGTTTCCCCAGCGAGACTGGAAACACCATATATTTT.

The chain links TRBV7-2 to TRBJ1-2, with D hard to call. V was shortened by 4 bases and J by 5 bases, with 17 bases between the two germline ends. The CDR3 spans 15 residues. From germline, CDR1 is SGHTA and CDR2 FQGNSA. The CDR3 DNA sequence: TGTGCCAGCAGCTCCCACCTAAGGGTCGATTATGGCTACACCTTC. This codes for CASSSHLRVDYGYTF. Complete variable domain (other parts from reference TRBV7-2 and TRBJ1-2): GAGVSQSPSNKVTEKGKDVELRCDPISGHTALYWYRQSLGQGLEFLIYFQGNSAPDKSGLPSDRFSAERTGGSVSTLTIQRTQQEDSAVYLCASSSHLRVDYGYTFGSGTRLTVV.

This clonotype was counted only a few times. The chain uses TRBV20-1 and TRBJ2-7; TRBD2 agrees at 9 bases. The CDR3 is 16 residues long. Germline CDR1 DFQATT, CDR2 SNEGSKA (reference sequence). Trimming removed 6 bases from V and 3 bases from J; junction bases left unmatched: 15. The CDR3 here is CSATPLATSGGYEQYF. The DNA of the CDR3 is TGCAGTGCCACCCCTTTGGCGACTAGCGGAGGCTACGAGCAGTACTTC.

This chain uses TRBV6-2 or TRBV6-3 with TRBJ2-7, with D maybe TRBD1 (5 bases). CDR1 is MNHEY and CDR2 is SVGEGT in the germline V gene. V gave up 4 bases and J gave up 3 bases, with 10 bases separating them. This CDR3 spans 13 amino acids. The CDR3 spells CASSWSRGYEQYF. In DNA form, the CDR3 reads TGTGCCAGCAGTTGGTCTAGGGGCTACGAGCAGTACTTC.

This clonotype has just a few counts. V and J are TRBV7-2 and TRBJ2-7; TRBD1 is a possible D gene (6 bases). V dropped 6 bases and J dropped 6 bases, with 18 bases sitting between them. The V gene's germline CDR1 is SGHTA and CDR2 FQGNSA. The CDR3 totals 14 residues. The chain's CDR3 is CASRLDRNVREQYF. In DNA, the CDR3 is TGTGCCAGCAGATTGGACAGAAATGTACGCGAGCAGTACTTC.

The rearrangement uses TRBV19 and TRBJ2-5, with D possibly TRBD2 on 5 matching bases. The V gene's germline CDR1 is LNHDA and CDR2 SQIVND (reference sequence). The CDR3 covers 15 residues. Trimming took 2 bases from V and 1 from J, leaving 11 bases between them. As DNA, the CDR3 is TGTGCCAGTAGTATATACCGGGATAGCCAAGAGACCCAGTACTTC. Its translation is CASSIYRDSQETQYF.

This clonotype turned up a few times. The chain uses TRBV25-1 and TRBJ2-3; D may correspond to TRBD1 or TRBD2 (5 bases each). CDR1 is MGHDK, CDR2 SYGVNS, per germline. V was pared by 5 bases and J by 1 base, with 10 bases between. The CDR3 extends over 14 amino acids. The CDR3 here is CASSLWDRTDTQYF. DNA for the CDR3: TGTGCCAGCAGTCTCTGGGACCGCACAGATACGCAGTATTTT.

V and J are TRBV7-9 and TRBJ1-3; no clear D gene. Germline values: CDR1 SEHNR, CDR2 FQNEAQ (reference sequence). V lost 11 bases to trimming and J lost 0 bases, with 11 bases between them. The CDR3 spans 13 residues. CDR3 region: CALVRDSGNTIYF. The CDR3 DNA reads TGTGCCCTCGTCCGGGACTCTGGAAACACCATATATTTT.

This clonotype was counted only a few times. The rearrangement uses TRBV7-9 and TRBJ2-5; no reliable D call. Trimming shortened V by 5 bases and J by 1 base, and 8 bases separated the two germline ends. CDR3 length: 13 residues. Germline CDR1 SEHNR, CDR2 FQNEAQ (reference sequence). The CDR3 is CASSRWAQETQYF. Here the CDR3 DNA reads TGTGCCAGCAGCCGTTGGGCCCAAGAGACCCAGTACTTC.

On this clonotype itself: At one end, the junction sequence differs from germline, possibly due to a read error. This sequence joins TRBV7-9 and TRBJ2-5; the D is unclear. The CDR3 is made up of 12 amino acids. From germline, CDR1 is SEHNR and CDR2 FQNEAQ (reference sequence). CDR3 nucleotide sequence: TGTGCCAGCAGCCAAAACCAAGAGTCCCAGTACTTC. Translated: CASSQNQESQYF.

This chain joins TRBV3-1 and TRBJ1-5; 7 bases align to TRBD1. From germline, CDR1 is LGHDT and CDR2 YNNKEL (reference sequence). V lost 4 bases to trimming and J lost 10 bases; unmatched junction nucleotides: 10. The CDR3 has 14 amino acids. Here the CDR3 reads CASSPTQGVIPQHF. The DNA for the CDR3 is TGTGCCAGCAGCCCCACCCAGGGGGTTATCCCCCAGCATTTT.

This clonotype showed up many times. CDR3 coding DNA: TGTGCCAGCAGCTTAGGGGGCGACACAGATACGCAGTATTTT. Protein: CASSLGGDTDTQYF. The J gene is TRBJ2-3, the V gene TRBV7-2; TRBD1 is a possible D gene (5 bases). The CDR3 has 14 amino acids. V lost 1 base, J lost 2 bases, and 7 bases lay in between. CDR1 is SGHTA, CDR2 FQGNSA, per germline. Full variable domain (missing parts from reference TRBV7-2 and TRBJ2-3): GAGVSQSPSNKVTEKGKDVELRCDPISGHTALYWYRQSLGQGLEFLIYFQGNSAPDKSGLPSDRFSAERTGGSVSTLTIQRTQQEDSAVYLCASSLGGDTDTQYFGPGTRLTVL.

The chain combines TRBV19 with TRBJ2-7; 8 nucleotides line up with TRBD1. The junction had 2 bases not matched to a gene; V was cut back by 5 bases and J by 2 bases. This CDR3 region has 13 residues. Germline V gene lookup returns CDR1 LNHDA and CDR2 SQIVND (reference sequence). CDR3 nucleotide sequence: TGTGCCAGTAGTGCGGGACAGGCCTACGAGCAGTACTTC. Amino acid sequence: CASSAGQAYEQYF.

This rearrangement joins TRBV12-3 or TRBV12-4 to TRBJ2-2; D call uncertain. V was cut by 3 bases and J by 4 bases, with 9 bases left in between. CDR3 length: 14 amino acids. The CDR3 sequence is CASSLRASTGELFF. CDR3 nucleotides: TGTGCCAGCAGTTTGAGAGCGTCCACCGGGGAGCTGTTTTTT.

This clonotype has just a few counts. The chain employs TRBV19 and TRBJ2-1, with 8 bases fitting TRBD1. This CDR3 spans 13 amino acids. From germline, CDR1 is LNHDA and CDR2 SQIVND (reference sequence). Trimming cost V 1 base and J 7 bases; bases outside gene matches: 0. The CDR3 bases are TGTGCCAGTAGTATAGGGACAGGGAATGAGCAGTTCTTC. This translates into CASSIGTGNEQFF.

This chain joins TRBV2 and TRBJ2-3; 8 bases align to TRBD2. This CDR3 is 15 amino acids long. Germline trimming cut 6 bases from V and 6 bases from J; bases unmatched to any gene: 11. Per the germline V gene, CDR1 is SNHLY and CDR2 is FYNNEI. The CDR3 is CASSPGGDELDTQYF. The CDR3 DNA reads TGTGCCAGCAGCCCCGGGGGGGACGAGTTGGATACGCAGTATTTT.

The chain is built from TRBV19 and TRBJ1-6; no clear D. Germline V gene lookup returns CDR1 LNHDA and CDR2 SQIVND (reference sequence). This CDR3 region has 16 residues. Trimming removed 6 bases at V and 0 bases at J, with 12 bases between. CDR3 sequence reads: CASRIDRGSYNSPLHF. CDR3 coding DNA: TGTGCCAGTAGGATTGATCGGGGCTCCTATAATTCACCCCTCCACTTT.

This clonotype has a single count. The chain couples TRBV5-4 to TRBJ1-2, with D perhaps matching TRBD1 (5 bases). Germline lookup yields CDR1 SGHNT and CDR2 YYREEE (reference sequence). The CDR3 is 15 residues long. Trimming shortened V by 3 bases and J by 3 bases, and 15 bases separated the two germline ends. The CDR3: CASSSGPSPDYGYTF. The DNA for the CDR3 is TGTGCCAGCAGCTCGGGACCCTCGCCAGACTATGGCTACACCTTC.